This entry lists 18 T cell receptor beta chains sequenced from one sample in a study of metastatic and nonmetastatic thyroid tumors. There were no patients who had received any treatment before thyroid surgery. Using MiXCR, TCRdb reanalyzed the PCR reads. The data contain 15,000 to 20,000 clones, roughly 13% of them singletons. Material: blood. The receptors here all came from a female donor with papillary thyroid cancer or a benign thyroid nodule (not recorded which). Some clones in this sample may be carry-over from other donors' samples.

This clone has a handful of counts. The CDR3 is CASSVGQGIEKLFF. CDR3 DNA: TGTGCCAGCAGCGTCGGACAGGGGATTGAAAAACTGTTTTTT. This chain links TRBV7-9 with TRBJ1-4; 9 bases are shared with TRBD1. The CDR3 covers 14 residues. V was pared by 5 bases and J by 7 bases, with 5 bases of the junction left unmatched. Germline CDR1 and CDR2: SEHNR and FQNEAQ (reference sequence). The whole variable domain, remainder taken from reference TRBV7-9 and TRBJ1-4, is DTGVSQNPRHKITKRGQNVTFRCDPISEHNRLYWYRQTLGQGPEFLTYFQNEAQLEKSRLLSDRFSAERPKGSFSTLEIQRTEQGDSAMYLCASSVGQGIEKLFFGSGTQLSVL.

Turning to this clone: A much larger clone differs from this one at a single base, so this may be a read error. The chain has TRBV5-1 and TRBJ1-4; no clear D gene. The CDR3 has 14 residues. Trimming pared 0 bases from V and 8 bases from J, leaving 11 bases between. CDR1 and CDR2 from the germline V gene are SGHRS and YFSETQ. The CDR3 loop is CASSLAPGGEKLFF. DNA for the CDR3: TGCGCCAGCAGCTTGGCCCCAGGAGGGGAAAAACTGTTTTTT.

This clone showed up just a few times. The chain carries TRBV28 and TRBJ1-1; D is uncertain. The V and J ends lost 3 bases and 7 bases respectively, with 12 bases between them. The germline V gene encodes CDR1 MDHEN and CDR2 SYDVKM. The CDR3 sequence is 13 residues long. DNA for the CDR3: TGTGCCAGCAGTTTGGGGTGTCAGGTTGAAGCTTTCTTT. Protein: CASSLGCQVEAFF.

This clone was observed many times. The chain carries TRBV5-1 and TRBJ1-2; D ambiguous. Germline values: CDR1 SGHRS, CDR2 YFSETQ. This CDR3 is 15 amino acids long. Trimming took off 4 bases at V and 5 bases at J, with 18 bases between the two ends. In DNA, the CDR3 is TGCGCCAGCAGCCCCTCGGTTGAGGATTGGTATGGCTACACCTTC. It is translated as CASSPSVEDWYGYTF.

This clone was detected ten times or more. This chain links TRBV6-1 with TRBJ1-2, with a possible D match to TRBD1 (6 bases). Trimming left V 0 bases short and J 6 bases short, with 17 bases between. The CDR3 runs to 16 residues. From germline, CDR1 is MNHNS and CDR2 SASEGT. The CDR3 region has the DNA TGTGCCAGCAGTGAAGCGCTTCAGGGGAAGAAGAATGGCTACACCTTC. Translation: CASSEALQGKKNGYTF.

This clone was detected ten times or more. The genes are TRBV19 and TRBJ1-5, with TRBD1 identical over 7 bases. The V and J ends lost 5 bases and 5 bases, in that order; junction bases with no gene match: 12. The CDR3 sequence is 16 residues long. Germline CDR1 reads LNHDA; CDR2 reads SQIVND (reference sequence). The CDR3 region is CASSPQGRQGYQPQHF. The CDR3 region has the DNA TGTGCCAGTAGTCCCCAAGGTCGACAGGGATATCAGCCCCAGCATTTT. Filled out from reference TRBV19 and TRBJ1-5, the complete variable domain reads DGGITQSPKYLFRKEGQNVTLSCEQNLNHDAMYWYRQDPGQGLRLIYYSQIVNDFQKGDIAEGYSVSREKKESFPLTVTSAQKNPTAFYLCASSPQGRQGYQPQHFGDGTRLSIL.

This clone rates as medium-sized (0.01 to 0.1%). J is TRBJ2-7 and V is TRBV6-1; maybe TRBD1 (6 bases). In germline, CDR1 is MNHNS, CDR2 SASEGT. The CDR3 is made up of 14 amino acids. V dropped 6 bases and J dropped 4 bases, with 16 bases sitting between them. CDR3 protein: CASRKDSAPYEQYF. DNA of the CDR3: TGTGCCAGCAGAAAGGACAGCGCCCCATACGAGCAGTACTTC.

The chain combines TRBV6-1 with TRBJ2-7; TRBD1 might be the D (5 bases). Germline CDR1 and CDR2: MNHNS and SASEGT. The V and J ends lost 6 bases and 4 bases respectively, with 16 bases between them. There are 14 residues in the CDR3. CDR3 coding DNA: TGTGCCAGCAGCCAACAGGTTGCCGGGTACGAGCAGTACTTC. It is translated as CASSQQVAGYEQYF.

About this clone itself: Other nucleotide sequences in the sample specify the same CDR3. The chain uses TRBV28 and TRBJ2-2; D is undetermined. Germline CDR1 is MDHEN and CDR2 is SYDVKM. The V gene lost 5 bases and the J gene lost 7 bases, with 14 bases spanning the gap. The CDR3 loop spans 14 amino acids. This chain's CDR3 is CASSPSSASGELFF. The DNA of the CDR3 is TGTGCCAGCAGTCCCTCTAGTGCAAGCGGGGAGCTGTTTTTT.

This clone has at least ten counts. The CDR3 DNA is TGTGCCAGCAGCTATAAGACCTACGAGCAGTACTTC. Its protein product is CASSYKTYEQYF. The chain uses TRBV3-1 and TRBJ2-7; D is ambiguous. This CDR3 is built from 12 residues. V was shortened by 5 bases and J by 2 bases, with 7 bases between the two germline ends. Germline V gives CDR1 LGHDT, CDR2 YNNKEL (reference sequence).

This clone is categorized as medium-sized. V and J are TRBV6-2 or TRBV6-3 and TRBJ1-5; D is unclear. CDR1 MNHEY and CDR2 SVGEGT come from the germline V gene. With 4 bases removed from V and 7 bases from J, the gap between germline ends came to 8 bases. The CDR3 totals 12 residues. The DNA of the CDR3 is TGTGCCAGCAGTTCACCCTACCAGCCCCAGCATTTT. It specifies CASSSPYQPQHF.

As concerns this clone: A much more abundant neighbour one base away suggests this may be a read error. V gene TRBV6-5 combines with J gene TRBJ2-3; D unresolved. The V end lost 0 bases, the J end lost 6 bases, and 4 bases lay between the germline ends. The CDR3 runs to 12 residues. Germline CDR1 is MNHEY and CDR2 is SVGAGI. CDR3 residues: CASSYSVDTQYF. The CDR3 coding sequence is TGTGCCAGCAGTTACTCCGTCGATACGCAGTATTTT.

This clone was seen many times. The chain joins TRBV29-1 to TRBJ2-5, with 10 nucleotides matching TRBD1. J lost 3 bases, V lost 4 bases, and 8 bases had no gene match. The CDR3 covers 15 residues. In germline, CDR1 is SQVTM, CDR2 ANQGSEA. The CDR3 reads CSVAYSGQGKETQYF. CDR3 sequence (DNA): TGCAGCGTTGCTTACTCGGGACAGGGGAAAGAGACCCAGTACTTC. Filled out from reference TRBV29-1 and TRBJ2-5, the complete variable domain reads SAVISQKPSRDICQRGTSLTIQCQVDSQVTMMFWYRQQPGQSLTLIATANQGSEATYESGFVIDKFPISRPNLTFSTLTVSNMSPEDSSIYLCSVAYSGQGKETQYFGPGTRLLVL.

This clone was counted at least ten times. The V and J genes are TRBV30 and TRBJ2-7; D remains ambiguous. This CDR3 is 11 amino acids long. The V gene lost 2 bases and the J gene lost 5 bases, with 7 bases spanning the gap. Germline V gives CDR1 GTSNPN, CDR2 SVGIG (reference sequence). Written as DNA, the CDR3 is TGTGCCTGGAGTTGGGAACACGAGCAGTACTTC. Its translation: CAWSWEHEQYF.

In its sample, this clone was seen a few times. This may stem from a read error, because a much larger clone lies one nucleotide away. J is TRBJ2-7 and V is TRBV5-5, with TRBD1 matching 8 bases. Germline values: CDR1 SGHKS, CDR2 YYEKEE (reference sequence). The CDR3 totals 14 residues. V was clipped by 4 bases and J by 5 bases; unmatched bases: 8. CDR3: CASSTRQGAHEQYF. The DNA of the CDR3 is TGTGCCAGCAGCACTAGGCAGGGGGCCCACGAGCAGTACTTC.

This clone occurred a few times. A read error may account for a junction end that differs from germline. The genes are TRBV6-2 or TRBV6-3 and TRBJ2-7; D remains ambiguous. The CDR3 contains 13 residues. Per the germline V gene, CDR1 is MNHEY and CDR2 is SVGEGT. DNA of the CDR3: TGTGCCAGCAGTTACTCGTGCAGCTACGGGCAGTACTTC. Translation gives CASSYSCSYGQYF.

This clone has only a few counts. This may be a read error, as it is one base from a much larger clone. The same CDR3 also results from other DNA sequences found in this sample. The chain links TRBV3-1 to TRBJ1-3; the D is unclear. The CDR3 spans 14 residues. Germline CDR1 LGHDT, CDR2 YNNKEL (reference sequence). CDR3 sequence reads: CASSARETGNTIYF. CDR3 nucleotides: TGTGCCAGCAGCGCGCGGGAGACTGGAAACACCATATATTTC.

This clone was observed many times. The chain joins TRBV5-5 to TRBJ2-7, with TRBD2 matching 12 bases. CDR1 is SGHKS, CDR2 YYEKEE, per germline (reference sequence). J lost 4 bases, V lost 1 base, and 3 bases had no gene match. The CDR3 is 15 residues long. The CDR3 DNA reads as TGTGCCAGCAGCTTGTCCCTAGCGGGAGGGTACGAGCAGTACTTC. It is translated as CASSLSLAGGYEQYF.